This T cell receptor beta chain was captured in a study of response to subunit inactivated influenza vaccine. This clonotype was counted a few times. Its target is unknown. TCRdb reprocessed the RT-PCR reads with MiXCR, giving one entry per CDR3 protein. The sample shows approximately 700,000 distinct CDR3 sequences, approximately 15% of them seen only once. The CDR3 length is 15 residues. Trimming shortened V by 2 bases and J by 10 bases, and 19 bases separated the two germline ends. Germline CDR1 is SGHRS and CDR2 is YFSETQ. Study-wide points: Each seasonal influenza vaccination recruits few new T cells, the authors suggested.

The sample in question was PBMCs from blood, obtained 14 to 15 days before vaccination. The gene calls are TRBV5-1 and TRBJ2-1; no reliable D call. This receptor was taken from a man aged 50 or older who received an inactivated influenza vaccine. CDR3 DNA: TGCGCCAGCAGCTTCCGTCCATCCCGGGTCTGGGAGCAGTTCTTC. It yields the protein CASSFRPSRVWEQFF.